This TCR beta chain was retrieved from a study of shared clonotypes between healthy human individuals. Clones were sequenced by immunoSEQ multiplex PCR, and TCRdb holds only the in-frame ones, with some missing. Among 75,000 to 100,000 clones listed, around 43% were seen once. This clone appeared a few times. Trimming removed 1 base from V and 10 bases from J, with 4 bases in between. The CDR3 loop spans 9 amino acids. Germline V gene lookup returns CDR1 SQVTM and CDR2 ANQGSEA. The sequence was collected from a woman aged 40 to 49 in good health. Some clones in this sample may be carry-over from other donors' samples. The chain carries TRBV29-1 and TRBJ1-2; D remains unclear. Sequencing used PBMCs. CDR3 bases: TGCAGCGTTGAAGGGGCCTACACCTTC. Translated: CSVEGAYTF.